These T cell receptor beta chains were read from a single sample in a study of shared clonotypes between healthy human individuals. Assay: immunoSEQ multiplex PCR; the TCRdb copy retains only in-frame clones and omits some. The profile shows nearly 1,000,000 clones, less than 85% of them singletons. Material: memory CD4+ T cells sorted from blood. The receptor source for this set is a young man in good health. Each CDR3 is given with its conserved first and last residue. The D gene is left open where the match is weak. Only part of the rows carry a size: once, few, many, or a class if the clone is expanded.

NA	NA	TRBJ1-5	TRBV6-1	CASSAGDNNNQPQHF	TGTGCCAGCAGTGCCGGGGACAATAACAATCAGCCCCAGCATTTT
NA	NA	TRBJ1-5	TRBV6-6	CASEGGLENQPQHF	TGTGCCAGCGAGGGAGGACTGGAAAATCAGCCCCAGCATTTT
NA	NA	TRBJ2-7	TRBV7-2	CASSLGPGFTYEQYF	TGTGCCAGCAGCTTAGGGCCAGGGTTCACCTACGAGCAGTACTTC
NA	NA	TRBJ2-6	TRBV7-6	CASSVQGSGANVLTF	TGTGCCAGCAGCGTCCAGGGGTCTGGGGCCAACGTCCTGACTTTC
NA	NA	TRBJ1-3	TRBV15	CATSRDRVGGNTIYF	TGTGCCACCAGCAGAGATAGAGTTGGCGGAAACACCATATATTTT
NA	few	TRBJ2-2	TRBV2	CASNPRGTGELFF	TGTGCCAGCAACCCGAGGGGAACCGGGGAGCTGTTTTTT
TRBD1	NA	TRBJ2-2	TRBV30	CAWSPPYGQGIGELFF	TGTGCCTGGAGTCCCCCCTACGGACAGGGCATCGGGGAGCTGTTTTTT
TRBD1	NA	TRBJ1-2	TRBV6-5	CASSGTAGSYGYTF	TGTGCCAGCAGTGGGACAGCCGGCTCCTATGGCTACACCTTC
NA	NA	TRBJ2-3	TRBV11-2	CASSFAGRGTDTQYF	TGTGCCAGCAGCTTCGCCGGGAGAGGCACAGATACGCAGTATTTT
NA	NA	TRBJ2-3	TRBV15	CATSRGTGQGDTQYF	TGTGCCACCAGCAGAGGGACGGGCCAGGGAGATACGCAGTATTTT
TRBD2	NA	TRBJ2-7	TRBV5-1	CASSLGMAGGAYEQYF	TGCGCCAGCAGCTTGGGTATGGCGGGAGGAGCCTACGAGCAGTACTTC
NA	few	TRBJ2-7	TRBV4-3	CASSQEGGVAYEQYF	TGCGCCAGCAGCCAAGAAGGGGGAGTGGCCTACGAGCAGTACTTC
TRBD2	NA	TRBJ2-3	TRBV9	CASSVGGRAGTDTQYF	TGTGCCAGCAGCGTAGGCGGGAGGGCCGGCACAGATACGCAGTATTTT
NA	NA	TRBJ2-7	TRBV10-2	CASSEGGPSYEQYF	TGCGCCAGCAGTGAAGGGGGGCCTTCCTACGAGCAGTACTTC
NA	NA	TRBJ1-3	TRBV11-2	CASSLRQRDSGNTIYF	TGTGCCAGCAGCCTCCGACAGCGGGACTCTGGAAACACCATATATTTT
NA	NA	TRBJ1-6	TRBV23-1	CASSLPAGKAYSPLHF	TGCGCCAGCAGCCTCCCCGCAGGCAAAGCTTATTCACCCCTCCACTTT
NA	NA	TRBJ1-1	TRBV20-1	CSAEAGTEAFF	TGCAGTGCCGAGGCGGGCACTGAAGCTTTCTTT
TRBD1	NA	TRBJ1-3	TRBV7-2	CASSTGGTGKGNTIYF	TGTGCCAGCAGCACCGGAGGGACAGGGAAGGGAAACACCATATATTTT
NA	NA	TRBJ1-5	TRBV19	CASSKAGSGNQPQHF	TGTGCCAGTAGTAAGGCAGGGTCGGGCAATCAGCCCCAGCATTTT
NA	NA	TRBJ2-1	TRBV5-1	CASSLRTGGGEQFF	TGCGCCAGCAGCTTACGGACAGGCGGAGGGGAGCAGTTCTTC
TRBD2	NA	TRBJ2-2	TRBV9	CASASGGKGTGELFF	TGTGCCAGCGCTAGCGGGGGGAAAGGGACCGGGGAGCTGTTTTTT
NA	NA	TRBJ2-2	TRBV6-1	CASSEDWNTGELFF	TGTGCCAGCAGTGAAGACTGGAACACCGGGGAGCTGTTTTTT
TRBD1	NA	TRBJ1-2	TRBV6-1	CASSEKQGAGGYTF	TGTGCCAGCAGTGAAAAACAGGGGGCCGGTGGCTACACCTTC
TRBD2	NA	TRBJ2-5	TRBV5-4	CASSQGVTSGREETQYF	TGTGCCAGCAGCCAGGGGGTGACTAGCGGGAGGGAAGAGACCCAGTACTTC
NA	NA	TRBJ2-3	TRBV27	CASIDGFTDTQYF	TGTGCCAGCATTGATGGGTTCACAGATACGCAGTATTTT
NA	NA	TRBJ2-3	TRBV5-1	CASSLSGPPTDTQYF	TGCGCCAGCAGCCTCAGCGGGCCACCTACAGATACGCAGTATTTT
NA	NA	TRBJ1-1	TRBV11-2	CASSSNWGYTEAFF	TGTGCCAGCAGCTCGAATTGGGGGTACACTGAAGCTTTCTTT